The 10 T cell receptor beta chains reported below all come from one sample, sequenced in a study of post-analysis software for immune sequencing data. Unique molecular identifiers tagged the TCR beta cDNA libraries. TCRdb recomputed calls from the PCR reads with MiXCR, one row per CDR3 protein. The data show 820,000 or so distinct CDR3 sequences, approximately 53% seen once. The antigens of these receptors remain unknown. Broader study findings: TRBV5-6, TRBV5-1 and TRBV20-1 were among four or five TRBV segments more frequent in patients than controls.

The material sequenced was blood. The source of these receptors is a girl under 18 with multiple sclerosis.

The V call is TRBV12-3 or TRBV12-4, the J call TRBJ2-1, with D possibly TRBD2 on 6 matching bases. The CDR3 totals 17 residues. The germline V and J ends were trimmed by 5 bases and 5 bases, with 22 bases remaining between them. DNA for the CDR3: TGTGCCAGCAGTGCTACGGGACTTCCAGTTCTCAACAATGAGCAGTTCTTC. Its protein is CASSATGLPVLNNEQFF.

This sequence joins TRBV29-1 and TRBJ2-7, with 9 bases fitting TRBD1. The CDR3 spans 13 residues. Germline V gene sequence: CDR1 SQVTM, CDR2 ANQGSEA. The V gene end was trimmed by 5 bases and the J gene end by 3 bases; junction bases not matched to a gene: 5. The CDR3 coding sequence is TGCAGCGTTCCCGGGACAGGGCGCTACGAGCAGTACTTC. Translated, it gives CSVPGTGRYEQYF.

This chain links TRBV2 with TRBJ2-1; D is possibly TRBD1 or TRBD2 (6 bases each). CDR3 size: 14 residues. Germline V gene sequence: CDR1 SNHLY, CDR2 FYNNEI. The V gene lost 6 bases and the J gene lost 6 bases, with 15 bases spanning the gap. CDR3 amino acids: CASSPRGGPNEQFF. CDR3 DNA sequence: TGTGCCAGCAGCCCCCGAGGGGGGCCCAATGAGCAGTTCTTC.

The DNA for the CDR3 is TGTGCCAGCCGCTCCTCCTGGGGCTCCTACAATGAGCAGTTCTTC. As protein: CASRSSWGSYNEQFF. The V and J genes are TRBV7-2 and TRBJ2-1, with D unclear. Trimming stripped 8 bases from V and 0 bases from J, with 14 bases between. Germline lookup yields CDR1 SGHTA and CDR2 FQGNSA. There are 15 residues in the CDR3.

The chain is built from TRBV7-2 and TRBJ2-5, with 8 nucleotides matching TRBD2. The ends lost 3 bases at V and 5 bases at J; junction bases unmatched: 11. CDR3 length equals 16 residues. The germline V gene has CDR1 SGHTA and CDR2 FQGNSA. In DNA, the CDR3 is TGTGCCAGCAGCTTTCCAGCGGGGGCCCCCCGGGAGACCCAGTACTTC. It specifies CASSFPAGAPRETQYF.

The CDR3 loop reads CSVLGLAGRYEQYF. The DNA for the CDR3 is TGCAGCGTTCTTGGACTAGCGGGTCGATACGAGCAGTACTTC. This chain links TRBV29-1 with TRBJ2-5, with 11 positions matching TRBD2. The J call may be wrong; the DNA end is better matched by TRBJ2-7. Germline V gene data show CDR1 as SQVTM and CDR2 as ANQGSEA. The CDR3 loop spans 14 amino acids.

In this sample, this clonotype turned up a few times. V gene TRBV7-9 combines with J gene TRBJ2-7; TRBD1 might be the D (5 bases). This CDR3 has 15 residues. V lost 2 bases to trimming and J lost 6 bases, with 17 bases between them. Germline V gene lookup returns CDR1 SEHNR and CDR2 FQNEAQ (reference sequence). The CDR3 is CASSLSGREPSEQYF. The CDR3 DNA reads TGTGCCAGCAGCTTATCCGGCAGGGAACCCTCCGAGCAGTACTTC.

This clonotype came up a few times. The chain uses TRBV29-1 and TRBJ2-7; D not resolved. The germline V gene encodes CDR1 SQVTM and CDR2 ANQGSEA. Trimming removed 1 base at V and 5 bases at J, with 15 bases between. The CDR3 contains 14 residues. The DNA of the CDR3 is TGCAGCGTTGAAGGATCTGACTCAGGTGACGAGCAGTACTTC. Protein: CSVEGSDSGDEQYF.

CDR3 residues: CASSLVGVAAYNEQFF. In DNA form, the CDR3 reads TGCGCCAGCAGCTTGGTGGGGGTAGCGGCCTACAATGAGCAGTTCTTC. The V call is TRBV5-1, the J call TRBJ2-1; D is perhaps TRBD2 (6 bases). The CDR3 loop spans 16 amino acids. With 0 bases removed from V and 2 bases from J, the gap between germline ends came to 12 bases. Looked up from germline, CDR1 is SGHRS and CDR2 is YFSETQ.

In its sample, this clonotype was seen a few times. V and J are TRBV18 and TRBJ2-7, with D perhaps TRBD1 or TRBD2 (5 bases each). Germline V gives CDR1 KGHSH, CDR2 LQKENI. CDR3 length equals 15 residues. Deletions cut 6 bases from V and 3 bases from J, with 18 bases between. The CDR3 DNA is TGTGCCAGCTCCTTGACAGTCGGGACCTTCTACGAGCAGTACTTC. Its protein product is CASSLTVGTFYEQYF.